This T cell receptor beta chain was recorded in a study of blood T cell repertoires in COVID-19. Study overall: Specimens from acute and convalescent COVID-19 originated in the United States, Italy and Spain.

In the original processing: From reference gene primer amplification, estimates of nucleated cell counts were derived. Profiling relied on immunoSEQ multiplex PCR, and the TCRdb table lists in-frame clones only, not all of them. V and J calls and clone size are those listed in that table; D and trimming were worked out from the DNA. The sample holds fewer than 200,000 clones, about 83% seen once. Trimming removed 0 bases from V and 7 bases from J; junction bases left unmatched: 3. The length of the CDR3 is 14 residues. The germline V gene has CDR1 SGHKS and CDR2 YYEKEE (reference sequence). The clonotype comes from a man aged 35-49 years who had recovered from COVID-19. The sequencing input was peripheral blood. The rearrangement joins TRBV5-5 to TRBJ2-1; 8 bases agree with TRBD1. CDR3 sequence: CASSLVQGANEQFF. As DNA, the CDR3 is TGTGCCAGCAGCTTGGTCCAGGGGGCTAATGAGCAGTTCTTC.